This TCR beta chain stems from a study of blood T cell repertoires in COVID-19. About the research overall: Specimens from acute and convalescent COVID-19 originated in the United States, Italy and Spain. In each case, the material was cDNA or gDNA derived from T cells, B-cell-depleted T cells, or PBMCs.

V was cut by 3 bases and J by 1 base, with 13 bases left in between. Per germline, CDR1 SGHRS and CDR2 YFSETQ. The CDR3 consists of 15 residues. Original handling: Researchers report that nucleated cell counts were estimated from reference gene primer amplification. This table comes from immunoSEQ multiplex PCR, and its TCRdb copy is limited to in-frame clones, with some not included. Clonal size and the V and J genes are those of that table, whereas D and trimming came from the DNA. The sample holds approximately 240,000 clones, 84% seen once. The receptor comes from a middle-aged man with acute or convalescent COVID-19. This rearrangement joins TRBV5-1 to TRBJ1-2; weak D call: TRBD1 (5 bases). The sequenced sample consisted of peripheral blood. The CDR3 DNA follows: TGCGCCAGCAGCTCGGGGGGGTCGAATAACTATGGCTACACCTTC. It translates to CASSSGGSNNYGYTF.